The 6 T cell receptor beta chains reported below all come from one sample, sequenced in a study of blood T cell repertoires in COVID-19. This table comes from immunoSEQ multiplex PCR, and its TCRdb copy is limited to in-frame clones, with some not included. The table has approximately 110,000 clones, roughly 72% seen once. Sequenced sample: peripheral blood. The receptors were gathered from an older man with COVID-19, enrolled during active disease.

CDR3 region: CASSQVMGHRTDTQYF. DNA for the CDR3: TGCGCCAGCAGCCAAGTCATGGGACATCGCACAGATACGCAGTATTTT. The chain carries TRBV4-3 and TRBJ2-3; possibly TRBD1 for D (6 bases). CDR1 and CDR2 (germline): LGHNA, YSLEER. The CDR3 is 16 residues long. Trimming stripped 1 base from V and 1 base from J, with 12 bases between.

The chain couples TRBV16 to TRBJ1-1; no clear D. Per germline, CDR1 KGHSY and CDR2 FQNENV. V lost 1 base and J 1 base, leaving 10 bases between the germline ends. CDR3 length: 15 residues. DNA of the CDR3: TGTGCCAGCAGCCAATACGTCGGGGAGAACACTGAAGCTTTCTTT. This codes for CASSQYVGENTEAFF.

The V call is TRBV2, the J call TRBJ2-1, with D uncertain. Per the germline V gene, CDR1 is SNHLY and CDR2 is FYNNEI. This CDR3 comprises 14 residues. V shed 4 bases and J shed 0 bases, with 7 bases lying between them. CDR3 residues: CASSGISSYNEQFF. As DNA, the CDR3 is TGTGCCAGCAGTGGAATTAGCTCCTACAATGAGCAGTTCTTC.

The chain joins TRBV28 to TRBJ2-2; TRBD2 might be the D (6 bases). Germline V lookup: CDR1 MDHEN, CDR2 SYDVKM. The CDR3 is made up of 15 amino acids. Trimming pared 5 bases from V and 0 bases from J, leaving 10 bases between. The CDR3 DNA follows: TGTGCCAGCAGTGCCGGGACTCCGAACACCGGGGAGCTGTTTTTT. Protein product: CASSAGTPNTGELFF.

The genes are TRBV19 and TRBJ2-2; D is perhaps TRBD2 (6 bases). The CDR3 length is 15 residues. Germline V gene lookup returns CDR1 LNHDA and CDR2 SQIVND (reference sequence). Trimming left V 1 base short and J 8 bases short, with 14 bases between. CDR3 nucleotides: TGTGCCAGTAGTATAGTCTCAGGGACTCTGGGGGAGCTGTTTTTT. Amino acid sequence: CASSIVSGTLGELFF.

The J gene is TRBJ1-2, the V gene TRBV5-1; D possibly corresponds to TRBD1 (6 bases). The CDR3 is 13 residues long. From germline, CDR1 is SGHRS and CDR2 YFSETQ. V was shortened by 2 bases and J by 7 bases, with 12 bases between the two germline ends. The CDR3 coding sequence is TGCGCCAGCAGCTTCATACAGGGTAGTGGCTACACCTTC. Translated, it gives CASSFIQGSGYTF. Supplemented by reference TRBV5-1 and TRBJ1-2, the full variable domain reads KAGVTQTPRYLIKTRGQQVTLSCSPISGHRSVSWYQQTPGQGLQFLFEYFSETQRNKGNFPGRFSGRQFSNSRSEMNVSTLELGDSALYLCASSFIQGSGYTFGSGTRLTVV.